This TCR beta chain was profiled in a study of T cell responses to AZD1222 COVID-19 vaccine. Study-level findings and limits: Spike-wide vaccine-associated CD4 TCRs dominated at 160-218 and 743-854. Epitopes outside B.1.351 and B.1.1.7 mutated regions reportedly drew nearly half of spike TCRs.

The trim removed 7 bases at V and 5 bases at J, leaving 18 bases unmatched. The CDR3 has 17 residues. CDR1 and CDR2 from the germline V gene are MGHRA and YSYEKL. This clone was recorded only once. The antigen is not known. Repertoires were generated with immunoSEQ multiplex PCR, while TCRdb's copy carries only in-frame clones and drops some. The sample records some 190,000 clones, 85% to 95% being singletons. This chain uses TRBV4-1 with TRBJ1-1, with TRBD1 identical over 8 bases. This clonotype was obtained from an adult in good health. Source: peripheral blood, taken on day 0 of AZD1222 vaccination. CDR3 DNA: TGCGCCAGCAATACTATCCTCGGGGGCAGGGGGCAAACTGAAGCTTTCTTT. Encoded protein: CASNTILGGRGQTEAFF.